The T cell receptor (beta chain) described here comes from a study of regulatory T cells in long-lasting Graves disease. V lost 2 bases to trimming and J lost 0 bases; unmatched junction nucleotides: 12. CDR3 length equals 21 residues. Looked up from germline, CDR1 is MNHEY and CDR2 is SVGEGT. Time point indicated: persistent/refractory GD, antithyroid drugs over 5 years with positive TRAb. Extracted RNA from PBMCs served as the source of the TCR library. CDR3-region Arm-PCR and iRepertoire HTBI primers produced the TCR beta libraries. In TCRdb, the multiplex PCR reads were re-called with MiXCR into one record per CDR3 protein. The sample consists of hundreds of thousands of distinct CDR3 sequences, around 20% of them appearing once.

The sample consisted of peripheral blood mononuclear cells (PBMCs), taken when the disease was refractory, from a patient treated with antithyroid drugs. This TCR derives from a female donor with Graves disease. The chain is built from TRBV6-2 or TRBV6-3 and TRBJ2-6; 11 bases align to TRBD2. In DNA form, the CDR3 reads TGTGCCAGCAGTTACCCCCCACTACTAGCGGGGGTTTCCTCTGGGGCCAACGTCCTGACTTTC. Its translation: CASSYPPLLAGVSSGANVLTF.